This T cell receptor (beta chain) was captured by sequencing in a study of blood T cell repertoires in COVID-19. Libraries were prepared by immunoSEQ multiplex PCR; TCRdb keeps only in-frame clonotypes and omits some of them. The data contain some 180,000 clones, more than 75% of them singletons. CDR1 SGHTA and CDR2 FQGNSA come from the germline V gene. CDR3 length equals 15 residues. V was clipped by 1 base and J by 9 bases; unmatched bases: 9. The sample comprised peripheral blood. V usage is TRBV7-2 and J usage is TRBJ2-1, with 7 bases identical to TRBD2. This TCR was sampled from a woman aged 40 to 50 with COVID-19, enrolled during active disease. The DNA for the CDR3 is TGTGCCAGCAGCTTAGTTGGGGGGGGTACGGTTGAGCAGTTCTTC. Its protein product is CASSLVGGGTVEQFF. Looking up the rest from reference TRBV7-2 and TRBJ2-1 gives the full variable domain: GAGVSQSPSNKVTEKGKDVELRCDPISGHTALYWYRQSLGQGLEFLIYFQGNSAPDKSGLPSDRFSAERTGGSVSTLTIQRTQQEDSAVYLCASSLVGGGTVEQFFGPGTRLTVL.